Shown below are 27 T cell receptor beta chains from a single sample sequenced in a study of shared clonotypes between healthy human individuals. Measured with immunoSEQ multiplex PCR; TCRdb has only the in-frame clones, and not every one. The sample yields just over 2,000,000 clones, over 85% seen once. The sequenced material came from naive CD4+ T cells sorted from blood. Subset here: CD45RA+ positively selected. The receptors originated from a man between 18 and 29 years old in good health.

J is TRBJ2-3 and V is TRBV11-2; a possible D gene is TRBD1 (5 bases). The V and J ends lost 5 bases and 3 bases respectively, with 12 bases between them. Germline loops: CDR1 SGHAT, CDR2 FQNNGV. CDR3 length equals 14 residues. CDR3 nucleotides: TGTGCCAGCAGCCAAGGCAGGGTAACAGATACGCAGTATTTT. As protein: CASSQGRVTDTQYF.

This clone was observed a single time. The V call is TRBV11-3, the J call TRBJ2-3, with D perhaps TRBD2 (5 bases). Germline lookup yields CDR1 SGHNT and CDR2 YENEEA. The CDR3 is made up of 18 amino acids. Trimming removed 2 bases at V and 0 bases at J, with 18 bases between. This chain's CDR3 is CASSLPPLAEQSTDTQYF. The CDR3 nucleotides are TGTGCCAGCAGCTTACCCCCCCTAGCAGAACAAAGCACAGATACGCAGTATTTT.

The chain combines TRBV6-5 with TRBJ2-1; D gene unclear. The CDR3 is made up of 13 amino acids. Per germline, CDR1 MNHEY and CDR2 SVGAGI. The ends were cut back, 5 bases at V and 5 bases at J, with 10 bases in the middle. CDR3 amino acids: CASSIRTDNEQFF. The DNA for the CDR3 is TGTGCCAGCAGTATACGGACGGACAATGAGCAGTTCTTC.

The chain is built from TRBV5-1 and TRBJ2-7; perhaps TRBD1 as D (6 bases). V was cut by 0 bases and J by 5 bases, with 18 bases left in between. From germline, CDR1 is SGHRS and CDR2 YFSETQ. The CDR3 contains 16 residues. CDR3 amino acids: CASSLAQQGNSHEQYF. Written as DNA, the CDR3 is TGCGCCAGCAGCTTGGCACAACAGGGTAACAGCCACGAGCAGTACTTC.

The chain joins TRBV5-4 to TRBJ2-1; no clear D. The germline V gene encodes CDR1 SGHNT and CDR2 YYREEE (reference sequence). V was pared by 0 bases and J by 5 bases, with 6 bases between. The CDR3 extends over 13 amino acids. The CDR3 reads CASSLVWDNEQFF. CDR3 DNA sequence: TGTGCCAGCAGCTTGGTTTGGGACAATGAGCAGTTCTTC.

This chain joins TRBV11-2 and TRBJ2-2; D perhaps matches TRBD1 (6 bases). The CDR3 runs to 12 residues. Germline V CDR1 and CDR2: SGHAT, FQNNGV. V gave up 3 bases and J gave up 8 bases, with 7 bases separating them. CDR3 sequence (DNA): TGTGCCAGCAGCTTGGGGGCTGGGGAGCTGTTTTTT. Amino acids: CASSLGAGELFF.

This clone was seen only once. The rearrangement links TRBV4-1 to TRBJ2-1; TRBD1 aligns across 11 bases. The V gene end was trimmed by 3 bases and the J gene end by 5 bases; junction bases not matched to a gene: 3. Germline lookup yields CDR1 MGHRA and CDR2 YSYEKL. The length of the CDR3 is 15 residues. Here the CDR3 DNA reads TGCGCCAGCAGCCAGGACAGGGGGCGGCACAATGAGCAGTTCTTC. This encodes CASSQDRGRHNEQFF.

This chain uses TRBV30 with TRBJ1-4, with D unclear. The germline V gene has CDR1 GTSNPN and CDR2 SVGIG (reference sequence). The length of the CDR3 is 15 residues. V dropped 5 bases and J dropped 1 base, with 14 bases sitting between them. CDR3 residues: CAWQDSGRTNEKLFF. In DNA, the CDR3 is TGTGCCTGGCAGGATTCTGGGAGAACTAATGAAAAACTGTTTTTT.

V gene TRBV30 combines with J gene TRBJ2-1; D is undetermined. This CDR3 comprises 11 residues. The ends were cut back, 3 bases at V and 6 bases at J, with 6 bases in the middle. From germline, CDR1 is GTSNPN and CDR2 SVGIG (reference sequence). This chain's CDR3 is CAWRTGNEQFF. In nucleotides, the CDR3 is TGTGCCTGGAGGACTGGCAATGAGCAGTTCTTC.

This chain's CDR3 is CSVEDFGGRFNEQFF. CDR3 DNA: TGCAGCGTTGAAGATTTTGGCGGGAGATTCAATGAGCAGTTCTTC. The chain carries TRBV29-1 and TRBJ2-1; TRBD2 agrees at 7 bases. There are 15 residues in the CDR3. Germline V gives CDR1 SQVTM, CDR2 ANQGSEA. J was trimmed by 6 bases and V by 0 bases; bases with no gene match: 8.

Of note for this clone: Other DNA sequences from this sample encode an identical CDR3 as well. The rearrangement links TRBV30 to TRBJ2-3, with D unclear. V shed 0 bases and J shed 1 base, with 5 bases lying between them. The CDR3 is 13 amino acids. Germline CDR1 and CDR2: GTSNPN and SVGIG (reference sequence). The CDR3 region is CAWSVQGTDTQYF. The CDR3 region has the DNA TGTGCCTGGAGTGTACAAGGCACAGATACGCAGTATTTT.

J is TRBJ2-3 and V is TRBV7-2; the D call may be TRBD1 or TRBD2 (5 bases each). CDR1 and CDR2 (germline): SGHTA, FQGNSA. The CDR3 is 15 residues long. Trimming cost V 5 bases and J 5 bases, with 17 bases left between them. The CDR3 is CASSRGPNAGDTQYF. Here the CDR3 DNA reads TGTGCCAGCAGCAGGGGACCTAACGCTGGAGATACGCAGTATTTT.

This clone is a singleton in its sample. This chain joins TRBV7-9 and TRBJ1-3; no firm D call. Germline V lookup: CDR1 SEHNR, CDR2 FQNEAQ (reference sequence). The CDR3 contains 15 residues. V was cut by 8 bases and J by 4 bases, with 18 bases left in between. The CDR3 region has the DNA TGTGCCAGCCTTAGGTGGGATCGGTCCGGAAACACCATATATTTT. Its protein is CASLRWDRSGNTIYF. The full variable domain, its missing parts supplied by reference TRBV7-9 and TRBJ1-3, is DTGVSQNPRHKITKRGQNVTFRCDPISEHNRLYWYRQTLGQGPEFLTYFQNEAQLEKSRLLSDRFSAERPKGSFSTLEIQRTEQGDSAMYLCASLRWDRSGNTIYFGEGSWLTVV.

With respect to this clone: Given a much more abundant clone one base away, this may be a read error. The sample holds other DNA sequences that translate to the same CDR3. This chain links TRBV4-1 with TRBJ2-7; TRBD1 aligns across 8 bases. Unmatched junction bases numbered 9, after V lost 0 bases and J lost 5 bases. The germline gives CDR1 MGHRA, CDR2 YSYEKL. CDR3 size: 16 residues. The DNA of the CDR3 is TGCGCCAGCAGCCAAGAAGGGACAGGTCGACCCCACGAGCAGTACTTC. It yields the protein CASSQEGTGRPHEQYF.

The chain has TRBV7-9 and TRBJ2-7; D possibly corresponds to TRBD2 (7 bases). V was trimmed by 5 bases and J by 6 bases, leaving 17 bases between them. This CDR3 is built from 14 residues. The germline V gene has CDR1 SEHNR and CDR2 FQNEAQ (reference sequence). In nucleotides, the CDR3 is TGTGCCAGCAGCCCGCCCGGGGGGCGAGTCGAGCAGTACTTC. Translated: CASSPPGGRVEQYF.

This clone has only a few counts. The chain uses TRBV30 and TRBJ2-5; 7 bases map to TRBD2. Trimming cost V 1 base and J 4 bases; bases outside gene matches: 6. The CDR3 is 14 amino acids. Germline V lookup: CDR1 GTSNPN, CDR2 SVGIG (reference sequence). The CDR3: CAWSGGGTLETQYF. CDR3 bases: TGTGCCTGGAGTGGGGGGGGGACCCTAGAGACCCAGTACTTC. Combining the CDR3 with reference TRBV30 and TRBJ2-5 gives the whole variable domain SQTIHQWPATLVQPVGSPLSLECTVEGTSNPNLYWYRQAAGRGLQLLFYSVGIGQISSEVPQNLSASRPQDRQFILSSKKLLLSDSGFYLCAWSGGGTLETQYFGPGTRLLVL.

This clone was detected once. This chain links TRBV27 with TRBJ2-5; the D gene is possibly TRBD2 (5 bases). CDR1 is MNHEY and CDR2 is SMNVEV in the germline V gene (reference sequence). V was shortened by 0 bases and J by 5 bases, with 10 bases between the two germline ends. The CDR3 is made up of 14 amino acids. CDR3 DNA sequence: TGTGCCAGCAGTTTATCTGTCGGAGGCGAGACCCAGTACTTC. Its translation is CASSLSVGGETQYF.

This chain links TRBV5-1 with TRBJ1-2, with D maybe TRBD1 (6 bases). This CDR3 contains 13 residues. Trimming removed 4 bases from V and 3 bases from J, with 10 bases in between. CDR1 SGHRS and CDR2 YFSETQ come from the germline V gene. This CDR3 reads CASSPRTDYGYTF. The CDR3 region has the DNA TGCGCCAGCAGCCCAAGGACAGACTATGGCTACACCTTC.

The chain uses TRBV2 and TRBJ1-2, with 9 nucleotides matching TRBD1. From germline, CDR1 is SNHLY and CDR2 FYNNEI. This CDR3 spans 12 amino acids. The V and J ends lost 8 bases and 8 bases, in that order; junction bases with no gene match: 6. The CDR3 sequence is CASDKQGAGYTF. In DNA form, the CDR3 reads TGTGCCAGCGATAAACAGGGGGCAGGCTACACCTTC. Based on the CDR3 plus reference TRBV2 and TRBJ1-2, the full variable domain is EPEVTQTPSHQVTQMGQEVILRCVPISNHLYFYWYRQILGQKVEFLVSFYNNEISEKSEIFDDQFSVERPDGSNFTLKIRSTKLEDSAMYFCASDKQGAGYTFGSGTRLTVV.

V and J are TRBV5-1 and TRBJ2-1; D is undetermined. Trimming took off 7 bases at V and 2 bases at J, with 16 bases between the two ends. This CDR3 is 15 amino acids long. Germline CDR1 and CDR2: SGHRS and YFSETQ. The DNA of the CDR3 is TGCGCCAGCCAGAACCCCTATGAAACCTACAATGAGCAGTTCTTC. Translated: CASQNPYETYNEQFF.

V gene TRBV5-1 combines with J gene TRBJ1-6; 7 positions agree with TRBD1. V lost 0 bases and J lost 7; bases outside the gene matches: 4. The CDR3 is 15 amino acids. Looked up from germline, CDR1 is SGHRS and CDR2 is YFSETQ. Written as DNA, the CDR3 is TGCGCCAGCAGCTTGGTGACAGGGTCCAATTCACCCCTCCACTTT. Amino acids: CASSLVTGSNSPLHF.

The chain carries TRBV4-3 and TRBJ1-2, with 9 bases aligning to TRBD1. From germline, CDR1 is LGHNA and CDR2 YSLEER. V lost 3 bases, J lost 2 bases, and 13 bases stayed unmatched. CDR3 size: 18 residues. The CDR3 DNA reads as TGCGCCAGCAGCCAGAAGACAACAGGGGGCGCGAGGAACTATGGCTACACCTTC. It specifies CASSQKTTGGARNYGYTF.

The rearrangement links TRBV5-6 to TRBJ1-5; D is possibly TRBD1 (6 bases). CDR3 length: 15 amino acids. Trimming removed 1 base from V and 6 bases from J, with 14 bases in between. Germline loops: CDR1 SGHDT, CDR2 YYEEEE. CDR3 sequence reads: CASSLRDTGSQPQHF. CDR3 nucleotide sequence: TGTGCCAGCAGCTTGCGGGACACCGGGTCTCAGCCCCAGCATTTT.

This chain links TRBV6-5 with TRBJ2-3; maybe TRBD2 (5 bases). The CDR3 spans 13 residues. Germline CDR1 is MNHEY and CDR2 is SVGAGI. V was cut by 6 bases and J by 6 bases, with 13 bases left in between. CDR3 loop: CASRKGLQDTQYF. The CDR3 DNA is TGTGCCAGCAGGAAAGGACTCCAGGATACGCAGTATTTT.

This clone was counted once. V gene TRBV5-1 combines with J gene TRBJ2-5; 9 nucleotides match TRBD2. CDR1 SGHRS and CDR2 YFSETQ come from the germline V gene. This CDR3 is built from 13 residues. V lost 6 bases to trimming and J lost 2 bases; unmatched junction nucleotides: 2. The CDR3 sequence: CASNLAGQETQYF. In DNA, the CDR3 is TGCGCCAGCAACCTAGCGGGGCAAGAGACCCAGTACTTC.

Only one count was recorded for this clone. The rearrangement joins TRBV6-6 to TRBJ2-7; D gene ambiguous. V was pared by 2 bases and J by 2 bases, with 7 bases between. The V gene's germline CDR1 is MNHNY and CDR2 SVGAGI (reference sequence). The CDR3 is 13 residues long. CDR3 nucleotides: TGTGCCAGCAGTTACGACTTCACCTACGAGCAGTACTTC. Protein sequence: CASSYDFTYEQYF.

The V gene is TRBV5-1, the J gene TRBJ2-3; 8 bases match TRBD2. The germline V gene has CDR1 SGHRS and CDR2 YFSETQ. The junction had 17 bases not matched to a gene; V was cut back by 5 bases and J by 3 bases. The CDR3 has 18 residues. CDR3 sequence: CASRSTPPSRGRTDTQYF. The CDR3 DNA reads TGCGCCAGCAGGTCGACCCCACCGTCTCGCGGGAGGACAGATACGCAGTATTTT.